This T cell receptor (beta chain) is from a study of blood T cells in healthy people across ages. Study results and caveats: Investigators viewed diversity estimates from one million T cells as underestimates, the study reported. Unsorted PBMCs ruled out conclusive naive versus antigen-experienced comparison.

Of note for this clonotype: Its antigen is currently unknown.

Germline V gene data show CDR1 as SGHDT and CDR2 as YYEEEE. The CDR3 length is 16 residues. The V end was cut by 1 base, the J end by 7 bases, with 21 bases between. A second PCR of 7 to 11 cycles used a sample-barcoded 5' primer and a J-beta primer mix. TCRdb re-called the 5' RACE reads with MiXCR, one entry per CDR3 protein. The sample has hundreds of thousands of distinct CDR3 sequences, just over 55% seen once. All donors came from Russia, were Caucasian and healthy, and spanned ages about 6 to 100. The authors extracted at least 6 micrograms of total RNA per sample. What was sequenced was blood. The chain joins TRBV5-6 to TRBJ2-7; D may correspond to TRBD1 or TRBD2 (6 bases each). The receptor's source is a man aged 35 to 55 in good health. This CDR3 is CASSLFGGDTYNEQYF. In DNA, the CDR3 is TGTGCCAGCAGCTTGTTTGGCGGGGACACCTACAATGAGCAGTACTTC. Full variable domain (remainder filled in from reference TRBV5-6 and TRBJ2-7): DAGVTQSPTHLIKTRGQQVTLRCSPKSGHDTVSWYQQALGQGPQFIFQYYEEEERQRGNFPDRFSGHQFPNYSSELNVNALLLGDSALYLCASSLFGGDTYNEQYFGPGTRLTVT.